These 9 T cell receptor beta chains share one sample of origin, sequenced in a study of blood T cell repertoires in COVID-19. Only in-frame clones appear in the TCRdb table, and some are missing; sequencing was by immunoSEQ multiplex PCR. Among tens of thousands of clones listed, more than 75% were seen once. The sample taken for sequencing was peripheral blood. These receptors were taken from a human donor in a cohort sampled during active COVID-19.

The sample holds a few counts of this clone. V usage is TRBV4-1 and J usage is TRBJ2-7; TRBD2 matches at 9 bases. Germline V gives CDR1 MGHRA, CDR2 YSYEKL. This CDR3 has 13 residues. V lost 5 bases to trimming and J lost 6 bases; unmatched junction nucleotides: 5. The CDR3 loop is CASSYGTSFEQYF. The CDR3, as DNA: TGCGCCAGCAGCTACGGGACTAGCTTCGAGCAGTACTTC.

This clone was found once. V usage is TRBV5-4 and J usage is TRBJ2-7, with D maybe TRBD2 (6 bases). V was clipped by 0 bases and J by 3 bases, with 10 bases between them. The CDR3 spans 14 residues. CDR1 and CDR2 from the germline V gene are SGHNT and YYREEE (reference sequence). As DNA, the CDR3 is TGTGCCAGCAGCTTGGATGGGAGGCACTACGAGCAGTACTTC. Protein product: CASSLDGRHYEQYF. The full variable domain, rest sourced from reference TRBV5-4 and TRBJ2-7, is ETGVTQSPTHLIKTRGQQVTLRCSSQSGHNTVSWYQQALGQGPQFIFQYYREEENGRGNFPPRFSGLQFPNYSSELNVNALELDDSALYLCASSLDGRHYEQYFGPGTRLTVT.

V usage is TRBV6-2 or TRBV6-3 and J usage is TRBJ2-7; 8 positions agree with TRBD1. This CDR3 is built from 14 residues. The J segment lost 2 bases and the V segment lost 6 bases, leaving 6 bases of the junction unmatched. The germline gives CDR1 MNHEY, CDR2 SVGEGT. Written as DNA, the CDR3 is TGTGCCAGCAGCGAGGGACAGGACCCCTACGAGCAGTACTTC. This encodes CASSEGQDPYEQYF.

This rearrangement joins TRBV19 to TRBJ2-2, with 10 nucleotides matching TRBD1. V shed 6 bases and J 3 bases; nucleotides not matched to a gene: 7. CDR1 is LNHDA, CDR2 SQIVND, per germline (reference sequence). This CDR3 has 16 amino acids. Written as DNA, the CDR3 is TGTGCCAGTAGCCTGACAGGGGGCAGGGACACCGGGGAGCTGTTTTTT. Protein sequence: CASSLTGGRDTGELFF.

The genes are TRBV18 and TRBJ2-1; TRBD2 matches at 10 bases. This CDR3 has 15 residues. Germline-derived CDR1 and CDR2 are KGHSH and LQKENI. Trimming removed 6 bases from V and 4 bases from J; junction bases left unmatched: 6. This chain's CDR3 is CASSPLAGDYNEQFF. For the CDR3, the DNA is TGTGCCAGCTCCCCCCTAGCGGGGGATTACAATGAGCAGTTCTTC.

In this sample, this clone turned up once. The chain has TRBV11-2 and TRBJ1-1; possible D gene TRBD1, 5 bases. This CDR3 has 11 amino acids. Germline V gene data show CDR1 as SGHAT and CDR2 as FQNNGV. Trimming took off 1 base at V and 10 bases at J, with 7 bases between the two ends. DNA for the CDR3: TGTGCCAGCAGCTTAGTAACAGGAGCTTTCTTT. It yields the protein CASSLVTGAFF.

The CDR3 loop is CASSRGAGREQYF. The CDR3 DNA reads TGCGCCAGCAGTCGCGGCGCGGGAAGGGAGCAGTACTTC. The chain is built from TRBV4-1 and TRBJ2-7, with D possibly being TRBD2 (6 bases). The V gene lost 6 bases and the J gene lost 7 bases, with 16 bases spanning the gap. Germline V CDR1 and CDR2: MGHRA, YSYEKL. The CDR3 totals 13 residues.

This clone came up once. This chain links TRBV5-4 with TRBJ1-2; D may be TRBD1 (6 bases). Germline V gene lookup returns CDR1 SGHNT and CDR2 YYREEE (reference sequence). CDR3 length: 16 amino acids. The V end lost 3 bases, the J end lost 0 bases, and 15 bases lay between the germline ends. The CDR3 DNA reads as TGTGCCAGCAGCTCCCGGAGGGGGGGAGCTAACTATGGCTACACCTTC. It encodes CASSSRRGGANYGYTF.

This clone was counted only a few times. This chain connects TRBV2 to TRBJ1-3; D is possibly TRBD1 (5 bases). Germline loops: CDR1 SNHLY, CDR2 FYNNEI. CDR3 length: 16 amino acids. Trimming took off 3 bases at V and 0 bases at J, with 12 bases between the two ends. This chain's CDR3 is CASSELQATSGNTIYF. CDR3 coding DNA: TGTGCCAGCAGTGAGTTACAGGCCACCTCTGGAAACACCATATATTTT.